This T cell receptor beta chain is drawn from a study of T cells in Graves' hyperthyroidism and ophthalmopathy. General observations from the study: Ophthalmopathy cases were set apart from stable hyperthyroidism by a 13 V-J model. Blood shared most expanded thyroid clonotypes above 0.001.

This clonotype was counted many times. Its antigen is undetermined. Trimming removed 1 base from V and 5 bases from J; junction bases left unmatched: 5. This CDR3 has 15 residues. Germline V gene sequence: CDR1 SGHRS, CDR2 YFSETQ. Amplification yielded TCR beta CDR3 regions, with RNA transcripts as the source. An initial round of RT-PCR targeting the TCR CDR3 relied on the HTBI primer set. TCRdb reprocessed the multiplex PCR reads with MiXCR, giving one entry per CDR3 protein. This sample has roughly 630,000 distinct CDR3 sequences, with 15% to 19% found just once. V usage is TRBV5-1 and J usage is TRBJ2-1, with 8 nucleotides matching TRBD2. This receptor was identified in a woman in her 30s with Graves' hyperthyroidism. The material sequenced was blood. The chain's CDR3 is CASSLRGTSDNEQFF. In DNA form, the CDR3 reads TGCGCCAGCAGCTTGAGGGGGACTAGTGACAATGAGCAGTTCTTC.